This T cell receptor (beta chain) stems from a study of T cells in Graves' hyperthyroidism and ophthalmopathy (dated by TCRdb to the late 2010s). Background on the whole study: Peripheral blood was sampled at the time of initial diagnosis, prior to any treatment. TCR V-J signatures able to tell the groups apart were searched for in a discovery cohort of 90 to 100 patients, of whom more than 40 had Graves' ophthalmopathy and 55 to 65 had stable Graves' hyperthyroidism. Prospective prediction of ophthalmopathy was tested in an independent validation cohort consisting of 18 to 20 hyperthyroidism patients and more than 15 patients who later progressed to ophthalmopathy. The approximately 98 discovery patients were randomly divided into training and test sets at a 7:3 ratio. In roughly six Graves' hyperthyroidism patients, the study also compared T-cell repertoires from thyroid tissue with T-cell repertoires from blood. After blood sampling, hyperthyroidism patients were treated with methimazole at a starting dose of 30 mg daily, and ophthalmopathy patients were treated with high-dose intravenous methylprednisolone. The paper describes TCR Vbeta CDR3 sequencing of 135 peripheral blood samples, made up of fewer than 50 ophthalmopathy patients, around 78 hyperthyroidism patients and roughly 17 progressor patients. What the work shows at the level of the full study, not this receptor alone: Ophthalmopathy was separated from stable hyperthyroidism by a 13 V-J signature model, with just over 85% sensitivity and about 81% specificity obtained in cross-validation and 80%/75% obtained in testing. Most expanded thyroid clonotypes (frequency above 0.001) were also detected in blood, suggesting blood repertoires may reflect thyroid immune responses. Sample size was not statistically predetermined, and investigators were not blinded to group allocation. During validation, the model predicted progression to ophthalmopathy a median of approximately 6 months ahead of onset, with roughly 65% sensitivity and 72% to 80% specificity.

A patient counted as having stable Graves' hyperthyroidism if no progression to ophthalmopathy occurred over 18 months of follow-up. Hyperthyroidism patients were newly diagnosed, had a disease duration of under 2 months, and were aged 18 to 65 years. Any patient with an uncontrolled infection, another autoimmune disease, pregnancy or lactation was excluded. Diagnoses were based on clinical symptoms, serum thyroxine and TRAb, thyroid ultrasound and orbital computed tomography. PBMCs were separated from roughly 9.3 ml of fresh peripheral blood using Ficoll-Paque density gradient centrifugation. Total RNA was extracted using Trizol reagent, and RNA quality was assessed on an Agilent 2100 Bioanalyzer. Amplification of TCR beta CDR3 regions was carried out from RNA transcripts. The first round of RT-PCR for the TCR CDR3 was performed with the HTBI primer set and the Qiagen OneStep RT-PCR kit. The libraries were constructed in a second round of multiplex PCR and then size-selected and purified. Sequencing of the libraries was done on an Illumina HiSeq2000 using paired-end 100 bp reads. The source study handled its data this way. SOAPnuke was used to process the raw data, throwing out any read that contained adapters or uncalled bases, had a mean Phred below 15, or lacked an exact constant-primer or identifier match. COPE v1.2.5 was used to merge high-quality paired reads, and clonotypes were defined as unique nucleotide sequences. MiTCR v1.1 was used to align the clonotypes against IMGT TRBV, TRBD and TRBJ reference segments. Analysis was restricted to V-J combinations with a frequency above 0.0001, which covered roughly 99% of repertoires. A TCS score was defined as the ratio between F50 (clonal expansion) and ExV (chaos), using BLOSUM62-based TCRdist between CDR3 peptides within each V-J. Welch's t-statistics and random forest reduced 500 to 550 V-J features to under 15, which were used in a naive Bayes classifier (R e1071). The public sequencing data were trimmed at Q25 with fastp and processed into clonotypes with MiXCR by TCRdb, which kept only in-frame beta chains. CDR3 protein sequences are deduplicated, and each keeps its most common genes and DNA. TCRdb, not the authors, supplied the V and J calls. The sample data list about 320,000 distinct CDR3 sequences, and around a sixth of these were observed just once. The biggest ten clones account for roughly a third of the sample.

With regard to this clonotype: Its antigen has not been determined. Per-base quality was not reported, and no clone a single base away is much larger than it.

Trimming accounts for 0 bases at V and 4 bases at J, while the number of junction bases matched to no gene is 5. Including the terminal cysteine and phenylalanine, the CDR3 comprises 17 residues. Only the CDR3 DNA stays, 51 bases, in frame from base 1. The CDR1 and CDR2 encoded by the germline V gene are SNHLY and FYNNEI. The TCR sequence derives from a man aged 25-45 years with Graves' hyperthyroidism. Sequencing was performed on blood. The chain links TRBV2 with TRBJ2-5; 13 bases in between match TRBD2. The CDR3 in this case is CASSEAGLAGYRETQYF. The nucleotide sequence reads TGTGCCAGCAGTGAAGCGGGACTAGCGGGATATCGAGAGACCCAGTACTTC.